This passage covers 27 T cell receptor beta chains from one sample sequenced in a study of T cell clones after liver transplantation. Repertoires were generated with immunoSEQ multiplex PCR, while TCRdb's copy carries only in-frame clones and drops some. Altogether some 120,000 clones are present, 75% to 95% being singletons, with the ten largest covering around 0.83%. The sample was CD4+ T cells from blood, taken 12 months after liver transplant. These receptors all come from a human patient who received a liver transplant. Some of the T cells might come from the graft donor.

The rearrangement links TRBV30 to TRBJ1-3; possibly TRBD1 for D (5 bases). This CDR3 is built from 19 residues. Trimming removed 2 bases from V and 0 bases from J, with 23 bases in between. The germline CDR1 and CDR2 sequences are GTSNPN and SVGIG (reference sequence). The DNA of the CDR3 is TGTGCCTGGAGTTATTTGTATCCAACTACAGGAGGCTCTGGAAACACCATATATTTT. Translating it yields CAWSYLYPTTGGSGNTIYF. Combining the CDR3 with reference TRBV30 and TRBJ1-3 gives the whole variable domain SQTIHQWPATLVQPVGSPLSLECTVEGTSNPNLYWYRQAAGRGLQLLFYSVGIGQISSEVPQNLSASRPQDRQFILSSKKLLLSDSGFYLCAWSYLYPTTGGSGNTIYFGEGSWLTVV.

The CDR3 DNA reads TGTGCCAGTAGTGGCCTCTCCTACGAGCAGTACTTC. This sequence encodes CASSGLSYEQYF. The chain employs TRBV19 and TRBJ2-7; D remains ambiguous. Trimming stripped 5 bases from V and 0 bases from J, with 5 bases between. The CDR3 consists of 12 residues. CDR1 and CDR2 (germline): LNHDA, SQIVND (reference sequence).

The CDR3 nucleotides are TGTGCCAGCAGTGAAGCGCGGGGAATGAGCGAGCAGTACTTC. Protein product: CASSEARGMSEQYF. V gene TRBV6-1 combines with J gene TRBJ2-7; D might be TRBD2 (6 bases). The V and J ends lost 0 bases and 6 bases respectively, with 12 bases between them. Per germline, CDR1 MNHNS and CDR2 SASEGT. The CDR3 covers 14 residues.

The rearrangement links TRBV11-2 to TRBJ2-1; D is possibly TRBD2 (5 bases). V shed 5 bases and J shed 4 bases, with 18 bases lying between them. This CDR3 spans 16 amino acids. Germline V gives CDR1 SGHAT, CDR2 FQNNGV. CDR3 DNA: TGTGCCAGCAGCCCCCGGCGAAGCGGAGAATACAATGAGCAGTTCTTC. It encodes CASSPRRSGEYNEQFF.

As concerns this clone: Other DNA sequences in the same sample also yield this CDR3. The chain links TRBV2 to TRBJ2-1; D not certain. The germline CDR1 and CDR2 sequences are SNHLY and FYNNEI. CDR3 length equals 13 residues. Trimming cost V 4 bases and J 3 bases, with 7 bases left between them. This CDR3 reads CASSGELYNEQFF. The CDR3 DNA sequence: TGTGCCAGCAGTGGAGAACTCTACAATGAGCAGTTCTTC.

The CDR3: CASSFGSFTDTQYF. The CDR3 DNA is TGTGCCAGCAGTTTTGGCAGCTTTACAGATACGCAGTATTTT. This rearrangement joins TRBV27 to TRBJ2-3; D gene uncertain. The CDR3 contains 14 residues. V lost 3 bases and J lost 3, with 10 bases in between. Germline CDR1 MNHEY, CDR2 SMNVEV (reference sequence).

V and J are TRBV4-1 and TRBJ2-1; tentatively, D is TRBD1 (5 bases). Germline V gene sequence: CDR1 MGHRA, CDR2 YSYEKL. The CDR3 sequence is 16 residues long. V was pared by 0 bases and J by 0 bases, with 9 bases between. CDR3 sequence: CASSQDDRDSYNEQFF. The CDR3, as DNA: TGCGCCAGCAGCCAAGATGACAGAGACTCCTACAATGAGCAGTTCTTC.

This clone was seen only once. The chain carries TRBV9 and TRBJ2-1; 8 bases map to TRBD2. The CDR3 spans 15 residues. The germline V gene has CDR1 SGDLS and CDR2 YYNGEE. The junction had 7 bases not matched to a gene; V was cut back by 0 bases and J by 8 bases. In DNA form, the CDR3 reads TGTGCCAGCAGCGTAGGACTAGCGATCGGAGATGAGCAGTTCTTC. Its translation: CASSVGLAIGDEQFF.

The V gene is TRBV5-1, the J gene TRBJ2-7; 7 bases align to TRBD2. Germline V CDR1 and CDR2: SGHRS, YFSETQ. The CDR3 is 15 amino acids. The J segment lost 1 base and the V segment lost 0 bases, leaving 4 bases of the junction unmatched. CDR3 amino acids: CASSLGLAESYEQYF. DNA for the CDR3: TGCGCCAGCAGCTTGGGGCTAGCGGAGTCCTACGAGCAGTACTTC.

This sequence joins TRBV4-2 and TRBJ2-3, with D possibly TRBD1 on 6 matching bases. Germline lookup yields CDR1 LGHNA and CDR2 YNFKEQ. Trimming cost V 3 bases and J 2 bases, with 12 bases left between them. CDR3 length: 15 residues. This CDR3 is CASSHFRGVTDTQYF. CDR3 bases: TGTGCCAGCAGCCATTTCAGGGGCGTCACAGATACGCAGTATTTT.

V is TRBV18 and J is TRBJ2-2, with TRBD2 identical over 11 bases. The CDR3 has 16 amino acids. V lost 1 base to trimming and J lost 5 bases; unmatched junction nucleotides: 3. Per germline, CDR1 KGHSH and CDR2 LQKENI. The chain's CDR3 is CASSPRLAGGTGELFF. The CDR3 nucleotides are TGTGCCAGCTCACCACGGCTAGCGGGAGGAACCGGGGAGCTGTTTTTT.

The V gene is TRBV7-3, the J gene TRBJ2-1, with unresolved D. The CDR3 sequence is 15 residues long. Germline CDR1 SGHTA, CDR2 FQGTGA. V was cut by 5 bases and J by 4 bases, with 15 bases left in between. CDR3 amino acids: CASSPATDGYNEQFF. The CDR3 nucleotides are TGTGCCAGCAGCCCCGCAACGGACGGATACAATGAGCAGTTCTTC.

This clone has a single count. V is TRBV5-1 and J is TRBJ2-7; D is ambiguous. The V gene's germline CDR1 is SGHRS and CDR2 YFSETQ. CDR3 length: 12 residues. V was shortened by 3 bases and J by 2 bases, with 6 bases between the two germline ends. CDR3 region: CASSSPAYEQYF. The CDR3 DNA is TGCGCCAGCAGCTCCCCGGCCTACGAGCAGTACTTC.

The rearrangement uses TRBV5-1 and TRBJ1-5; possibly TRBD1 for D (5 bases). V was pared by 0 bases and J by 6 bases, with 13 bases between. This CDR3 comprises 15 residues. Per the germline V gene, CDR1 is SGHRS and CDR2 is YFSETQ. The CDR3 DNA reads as TGCGCCAGCAGCTTGGATCCGGCGAGGGGTCAGCCCCAGCATTTT. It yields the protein CASSLDPARGQPQHF.

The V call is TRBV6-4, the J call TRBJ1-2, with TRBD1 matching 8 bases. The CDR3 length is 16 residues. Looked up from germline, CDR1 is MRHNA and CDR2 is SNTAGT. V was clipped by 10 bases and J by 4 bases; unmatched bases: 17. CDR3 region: CAIATGAPPDVYGYTF. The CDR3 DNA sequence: TGTGCCATCGCGACAGGGGCGCCCCCGGACGTCTATGGCTACACCTTC.

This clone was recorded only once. The CDR3 nucleotides read TGTGCCAGCAGCTTTAGCTTCCGGGATCTAGCCGAGTTCCCAGATACGCAGTATTTT. Its protein product is CASSFSFRDLAEFPDTQYF. The chain has TRBV11-3 and TRBJ2-3, with D perhaps TRBD2 (5 bases). Germline V CDR1 and CDR2: SGHNT, YENEEA. V gave up 3 bases and J gave up 4 bases, with 26 bases separating them. The CDR3 is 19 amino acids.

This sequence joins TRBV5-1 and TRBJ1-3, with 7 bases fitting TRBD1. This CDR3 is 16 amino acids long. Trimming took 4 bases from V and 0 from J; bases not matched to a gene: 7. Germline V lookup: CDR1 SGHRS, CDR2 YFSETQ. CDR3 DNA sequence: TGCGCCAGCAGCGTGGGGACAGTCGACTCTGGAAACACCATATATTTT. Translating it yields CASSVGTVDSGNTIYF.

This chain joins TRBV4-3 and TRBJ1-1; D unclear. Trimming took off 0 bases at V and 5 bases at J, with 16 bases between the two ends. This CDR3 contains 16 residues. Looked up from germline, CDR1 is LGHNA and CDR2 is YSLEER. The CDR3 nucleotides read TGCGCCAGCAGCCAAGAAGTGGTCGCAGGAAAAACTGAAGCTTTCTTT. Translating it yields CASSQEVVAGKTEAFF.

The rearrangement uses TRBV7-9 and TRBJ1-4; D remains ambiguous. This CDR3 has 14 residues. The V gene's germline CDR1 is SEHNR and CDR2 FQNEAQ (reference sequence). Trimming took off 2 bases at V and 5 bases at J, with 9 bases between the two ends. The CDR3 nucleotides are TGTGCCAGCAGCTTAAGCACGGCAAATGAAAAACTGTTTTTT. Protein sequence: CASSLSTANEKLFF.

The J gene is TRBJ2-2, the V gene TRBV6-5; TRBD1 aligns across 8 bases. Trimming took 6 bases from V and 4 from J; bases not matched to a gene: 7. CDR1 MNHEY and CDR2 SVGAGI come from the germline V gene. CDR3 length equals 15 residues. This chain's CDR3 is CASSTGQAGTGELFF. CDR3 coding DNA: TGTGCCAGCAGCACGGGACAGGCGGGCACCGGGGAGCTGTTTTTT.

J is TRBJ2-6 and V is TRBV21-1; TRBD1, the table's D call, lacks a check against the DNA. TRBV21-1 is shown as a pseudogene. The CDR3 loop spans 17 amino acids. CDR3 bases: TGTGCCAGCAGCAAAGGGGCCAGACACTCTGGGGCCAACGTCCTGACTTTC. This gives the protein CASSKGARHSGANVLTF.

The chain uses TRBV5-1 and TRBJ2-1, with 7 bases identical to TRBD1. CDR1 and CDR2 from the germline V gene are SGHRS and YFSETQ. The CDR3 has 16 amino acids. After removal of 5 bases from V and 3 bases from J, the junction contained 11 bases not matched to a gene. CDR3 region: CASSPDRSRLYNEQFF. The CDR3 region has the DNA TGCGCCAGCAGTCCGGACAGGTCAAGACTCTACAATGAGCAGTTCTTC.

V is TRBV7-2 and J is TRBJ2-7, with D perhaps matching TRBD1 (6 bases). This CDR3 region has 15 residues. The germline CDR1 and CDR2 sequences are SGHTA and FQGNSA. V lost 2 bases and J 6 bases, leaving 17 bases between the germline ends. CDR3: CASSLFEFGGSEQYF. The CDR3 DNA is TGTGCCAGCAGCTTATTCGAGTTTGGGGGCAGCGAGCAGTACTTC.

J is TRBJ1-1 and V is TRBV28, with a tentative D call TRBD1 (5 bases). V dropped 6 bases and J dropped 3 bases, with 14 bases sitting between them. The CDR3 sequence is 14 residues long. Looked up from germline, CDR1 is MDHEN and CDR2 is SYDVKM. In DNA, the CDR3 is TGTGCCAGCAGCCTGATTGGGGGGTACACTGAAGCTTTCTTT. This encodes CASSLIGGYTEAFF. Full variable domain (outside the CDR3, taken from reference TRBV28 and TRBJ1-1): DVKVTQSSRYLVKRTGEKVFLECVQDMDHENMFWYRQDPGLGLRLIYFSYDVKMKEKGDIPEGYSVSREKKERFSLILESASTNQTSMYLCASSLIGGYTEAFFGQGTRLTVV.

The CDR3 loop reads CASSVALRGSNTEAFF. CDR3 sequence (DNA): TGTGCCAGCTCCGTAGCCCTAAGGGGGTCGAACACTGAAGCTTTCTTT. This chain uses TRBV18 with TRBJ1-1; TRBD1 might be the D (6 bases). CDR1 and CDR2 from the germline V gene are KGHSH and LQKENI. The ends were cut back, 6 bases at V and 1 base at J, with 18 bases in the middle. The CDR3 totals 16 residues.

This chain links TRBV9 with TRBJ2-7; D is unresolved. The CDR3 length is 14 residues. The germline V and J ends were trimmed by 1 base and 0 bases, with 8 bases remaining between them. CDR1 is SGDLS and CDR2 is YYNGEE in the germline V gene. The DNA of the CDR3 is TGTGCCAGCAGCGTATCCCCGGACTCCTACGAGCAGTACTTC. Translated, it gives CASSVSPDSYEQYF.

DNA of the CDR3: TGTGCCAGCAACCTAGACACCACGAGCAATCAGCCCCAGCATTTT. Residues: CASNLDTTSNQPQHF. V is TRBV2 and J is TRBJ1-5; no definite D call. Germline V gene sequence: CDR1 SNHLY, CDR2 FYNNEI. The V end was cut by 7 bases, the J end by 1 base, with 14 bases between. The CDR3 consists of 15 residues.